This T cell receptor (beta chain) was recorded in a study of response to subunit inactivated influenza vaccine. General study points: It was the authors' suggestion that each seasonal influenza vaccination recruits few new T cells.

V shed 5 bases, J shed 0 bases, and the junction held 12 bases outside the gene matches. This CDR3 is 19 amino acids long. The germline V gene encodes CDR1 SNHLY and CDR2 FYNNEI. MiXCR, run by TCRdb on the RT-PCR reads, gives a single entry per CDR3 protein. The profile covers some 800,000 distinct CDR3 sequences, with roughly 20% appearing a single time and more than 8.5% taken by the ten largest. This clonotype was seen only a few times. What it binds is unknown. This receptor was identified in a middle-aged man who received an inactivated influenza vaccine. The V gene is TRBV2, the J gene TRBJ2-1; 11 nucleotides match TRBD2. Here the sequenced sample was PBMCs from blood, taken about 5 days after vaccination. CDR3 DNA sequence: TGTGCCAGCAGTCGAGGCATTAGCGGGAGGGCCCGCTCCTACAATGAGCAGTTCTTC. Its protein product is CASSRGISGRARSYNEQFF. The full variable domain, its missing parts supplied by reference TRBV2 and TRBJ2-1, is EPEVTQTPSHQVTQMGQEVILRCVPISNHLYFYWYRQILGQKVEFLVSFYNNEISEKSEIFDDQFSVERPDGSNFTLKIRSTKLEDSAMYFCASSRGISGRARSYNEQFFGPGTRLTVL.